This T cell receptor beta chain was identified during a study of early T cells in non-severe SARS-CoV-2 infection. This clonotype was picked up many times. TCRdb used MiXCR to reprocess the 5' RACE reads, holding one entry per CDR3 protein. This table holds tens of thousands of distinct CDR3 sequences, more than 5% found once. Per germline, CDR1 MGHDK and CDR2 SYGVNS. Trimming cost V 2 bases and J 4 bases, with 8 bases left between them. The length of the CDR3 is 13 residues. The chain combines TRBV25-1 with TRBJ2-5, with D perhaps being TRBD1 or TRBD2 (5 bases each). The clonotype comes from an adult who was a healthcare worker with PCR-confirmed SARS-CoV-2 infection or an uninfected control (not recorded which). The sample was whole blood. The DNA of the CDR3 is TGTGCCAGCAGTGAAGCAGGGAGAGAGACCCAGTACTTC. Encoded protein: CASSEAGRETQYF.